What follows are 9 T cell receptor beta chains derived from one specimen sequenced in a study of identifying expanded T cells in peripheral blood. Measured with immunoSEQ multiplex PCR; TCRdb has only the in-frame clones, and not every one. Of tens of thousands of clones in the sample, approximately 87% were seen once. Sample: blood. The receptor set was obtained from a person aged 18 to 75 in good health.

The chain carries TRBV7-3 and TRBJ1-1, with TRBD1 matching over 10 bases. CDR1 and CDR2 from the germline V gene are SGHTA and FQGTGA. The CDR3 has 15 residues. V lost 5 bases to trimming and J lost 6 bases; unmatched junction nucleotides: 9. CDR3 amino acids: CASSQSRTGGPEAFF. The CDR3 coding sequence is TGTGCCAGCAGCCAATCCCGGACAGGGGGGCCTGAAGCTTTCTTT. Based on the CDR3 plus reference TRBV7-3 and TRBJ1-1, the full variable domain is GAGVSQTPSNKVTEKGKYVELRCDPISGHTALYWYRQSLGQGPEFLIYFQGTGAADDSGLPNDRFFAVRPEGSVSTLKIQRTERGDSAVYLCASSQSRTGGPEAFFGQGTRLTVV.

The V gene is TRBV7-9, the J gene TRBJ2-5, with no clear D. Germline CDR1 reads SEHNR; CDR2 reads FQNEAQ (reference sequence). CDR3 length equals 11 residues. Trimming removed 1 base at V and 6 bases at J, with 3 bases between. The CDR3 bases are TGTGCCAGCAGCTTAGGGAAGACCCAGTACTTC. Translated, it gives CASSLGKTQYF.

The CDR3 region has the DNA TGTGCCACCTCCATCGGCGGGAGGGGGTACGAGCAGTACTTC. Translating gives CATSIGGRGYEQYF. This chain joins TRBV28 and TRBJ2-7; 9 nucleotides agree with TRBD2. Per germline, CDR1 MDHEN and CDR2 SYDVKM. The CDR3 has 14 amino acids. The trim removed 10 bases at V and 4 bases at J, leaving 11 bases unmatched.

This chain uses TRBV5-1 with TRBJ2-1, with 9 bases matching TRBD2. Germline V lookup: CDR1 SGHRS, CDR2 YFSETQ. J gave up 5 bases and V 4 bases, and 7 bases lay outside the gene matches. The CDR3 runs to 15 residues. The CDR3 here is CASSKGLAGDNEQFF. CDR3 bases: TGCGCCAGCAGCAAGGGACTAGCCGGAGACAATGAGCAGTTCTTC.

J is TRBJ2-1 and V is TRBV6-5, with 7 positions matching TRBD2. Germline loops: CDR1 MNHEY, CDR2 SVGAGI. The CDR3 length is 13 residues. The V and J ends lost 7 bases and 5 bases, in that order; junction bases with no gene match: 5. The CDR3 spells CASTRSGDNEQFF. DNA for the CDR3: TGTGCCAGCACCCGCAGCGGGGACAATGAGCAGTTCTTC.

The chain combines TRBV19 with TRBJ1-2, with TRBD1 identical over 7 bases. The germline V gene encodes CDR1 LNHDA and CDR2 SQIVND (reference sequence). The CDR3 covers 14 residues. V dropped 1 base and J dropped 13; count of bases not matched to a gene: 12. CDR3 nucleotide sequence: TGTGCCAGTAGTATAGGTCAGGGGGATGATGGATCCACCTTC. Translated: CASSIGQGDDGSTF. Full variable domain (remainder filled in from reference TRBV19 and TRBJ1-2): DGGITQSPKYLFRKEGQNVTLSCEQNLNHDAMYWYRQDPGQGLRLIYYSQIVNDFQKGDIAEGYSVSREKKESFPLTVTSAQKNPTAFYLCASSIGQGDDGSTFGSGTRLTVV.

V usage is TRBV30 and J usage is TRBJ2-7; D is unresolved. V lost 1 base, J lost 12 bases, and 13 bases lay in between. This CDR3 contains 11 residues. Germline CDR1 GTSNPN, CDR2 SVGIG (reference sequence). The CDR3 protein is CAWSDIEQAYF. CDR3 sequence (DNA): TGTGCCTGGAGTGACATTGAGCAGGCGTACTTC.

The rearrangement uses TRBV30 and TRBJ2-1; 10 bases are a match to TRBD2. CDR3 size: 17 residues. Germline CDR1 is GTSNPN and CDR2 is SVGIG (reference sequence). Trimming cost V 0 bases and J 6 bases; bases outside gene matches: 11. CDR3 DNA sequence: TGTGCCTGGAGTGTACAGGTTAGCGGGAGGATGAGCAATGAGCAGTTCTTC. As protein: CAWSVQVSGRMSNEQFF.

This clone showed up just once. The chain links TRBV18 to TRBJ1-1; 9 bases align to TRBD1. J was trimmed by 6 bases and V by 5 bases; bases with no gene match: 7. Germline CDR1 and CDR2: KGHSH and LQKENI. The CDR3 contains 14 residues. CDR3 residues: CASSRDRVGAEAFF. The CDR3 DNA sequence: TGTGCCAGCTCAAGGGACAGGGTGGGCGCTGAAGCTTTCTTT. The full variable domain, rest sourced from reference TRBV18 and TRBJ1-1, is NAGVMQNPRHLVRRRGQEARLRCSPMKGHSHVYWYRQLPEEGLKFMVYLQKENIIDESGMPKERFSAEFPKEGPSILRIQQVVRGDSAAYFCASSRDRVGAEAFFGQGTRLTVV.